Below are 10 T cell receptor beta chains sequenced from a single sample in a study of blood T cell repertoires in COVID-19. The table came from immunoSEQ multiplex PCR; TCRdb's copy has only in-frame clones and leaves some out. The table records roughly 170,000 clones, less than 90% of them present only once. The sequencing sample was made of PBMCs or T cells enriched from blood (not recorded which). The receptors shown here come from a woman between 45 and 65 years old who had recovered from COVID-19.

The chain recombines TRBV5-1 with TRBJ1-2, with 11 bases fitting TRBD1. The junction had 7 bases not matched to a gene; V was cut back by 7 bases and J by 5 bases. There are 14 residues in the CDR3. CDR1 and CDR2 (germline): SGHRS, YFSETQ. The CDR3 DNA follows: TGCGCCAGCCATCCGGGACAGGGGGTATATGGCTACACCTTC. Amino acids: CASHPGQGVYGYTF.

The chain employs TRBV19 and TRBJ2-3; D gene unclear. The germline gives CDR1 LNHDA, CDR2 SQIVND (reference sequence). The CDR3 runs to 14 residues. The V and J ends lost 5 bases and 0 bases respectively, with 9 bases between them. The CDR3: CASSLAFSTDTQYF. Written as DNA, the CDR3 is TGTGCCAGTAGTCTCGCGTTTAGCACAGATACGCAGTATTTT.

The rearrangement uses TRBV2 and TRBJ2-3; TRBD1 aligns across 8 bases. The germline V gene has CDR1 SNHLY and CDR2 FYNNEI. Losses at the gene ends were 3 bases for V and 4 bases for J; bases not matched to a gene: 3. CDR3 size: 14 residues. In DNA, the CDR3 is TGTGCCAGCAGTGAGGACAGGGTGGCAGATACGCAGTATTTT. Translating gives CASSEDRVADTQYF.

The chain joins TRBV9 to TRBJ2-5; 11 bases line up with TRBD2. In germline, CDR1 is SGDLS, CDR2 YYNGEE. The J segment lost 4 bases and the V segment lost 0 bases, leaving 11 bases of the junction unmatched. The length of the CDR3 is 18 residues. CDR3 sequence reads: CASSVGSASGGPRETQYF. The CDR3 nucleotides read TGTGCCAGCAGCGTAGGATCGGCTAGCGGGGGGCCAAGAGAGACCCAGTACTTC.

This chain joins TRBV4-3 and TRBJ2-1; 7 nucleotides line up with TRBD2. The ends lost 1 base at V and 3 bases at J; junction bases unmatched: 9. The germline V gene has CDR1 LGHNA and CDR2 YSLEER. This CDR3 contains 17 residues. CDR3 DNA sequence: TGCGCCAGCAGCCAAGGCGGGGGAGGGTCAGACTACAATGAGCAGTTCTTC. Translation gives CASSQGGGGSDYNEQFF.

CDR3 loop: CASSLVVASTDTQYF. In DNA, the CDR3 is TGTGCCAGCAGCTTGGTTGTGGCTAGCACAGATACGCAGTATTTT. V usage is TRBV5-6 and J usage is TRBJ2-3, with D unclear. V was shortened by 0 bases and J by 0 bases, with 8 bases between the two germline ends. Germline lookup yields CDR1 SGHDT and CDR2 YYEEEE. The CDR3 sequence is 15 residues long.

The rearrangement uses TRBV19 and TRBJ2-1, with 16 bases aligning to TRBD2. In germline, CDR1 is LNHDA, CDR2 SQIVND (reference sequence). Trimming cost V 6 bases and J 4 bases; bases outside gene matches: 9. The CDR3 loop spans 18 amino acids. Here the CDR3 reads CASSPGTSGGAWYNEQFF. The CDR3 bases are TGTGCCAGTAGCCCCGGGACTAGCGGGGGGGCATGGTACAATGAGCAGTTCTTC.

The V gene is TRBV28, the J gene TRBJ1-1; 10 bases match TRBD1. The CDR3 totals 17 residues. The trim removed 2 bases at V and 2 bases at J, leaving 8 bases unmatched. The germline gives CDR1 MDHEN, CDR2 SYDVKM. The CDR3 here is CASSLRDRGRGNTEAFF. CDR3 DNA sequence: TGTGCCAGCAGTTTACGGGACAGGGGAAGAGGAAACACTGAAGCTTTCTTT.

The chain uses TRBV5-6 and TRBJ2-1, with TRBD2 matching 7 bases. Unmatched junction bases numbered 13, after V lost 6 bases and J lost 7 bases. This CDR3 spans 15 amino acids. CDR1 and CDR2 (germline): SGHDT, YYEEEE. In DNA, the CDR3 is TGTGCCAGCACCTACGGGGGGACTACGGGGAATGAGCAGTTCTTC. Translation: CASTYGGTTGNEQFF. The full variable domain, completed using reference TRBV5-6 and TRBJ2-1, is DAGVTQSPTHLIKTRGQQVTLRCSPKSGHDTVSWYQQALGQGPQFIFQYYEEEERQRGNFPDRFSGHQFPNYSSELNVNALLLGDSALYLCASTYGGTTGNEQFFGPGTRLTVL.

J is TRBJ1-1 and V is TRBV5-5; D is undetermined. Trimming stripped 1 base from V and 4 bases from J, with 14 bases between. This CDR3 has 15 residues. Looked up from germline, CDR1 is SGHKS and CDR2 is YYEKEE (reference sequence). In DNA form, the CDR3 reads TGTGCCAGCAGCTTGACGCTCATGGTGAGCACTGAAGCTTTCTTT. Translation gives CASSLTLMVSTEAFF.